The entry below describes one T cell receptor (beta chain). The antigen remains undetermined. The entry originates in a study of graft-versus-host responses after intestinal transplantation. Profiling relied on immunoSEQ multiplex PCR, and the TCRdb table lists in-frame clones only, not all of them. The sample comprises roughly 80,000 clones, about nine tenths of which are singletons, and roughly 8% rests with the top ten. This TCR was recovered from a human donor who was the organ donor for an intestinal transplant. This specimen was unstimulated CD8+ T cells sorted from spleen or lymph node cells, taken before transplant.

CDR3 bases: TGTGCCAGCAGCTTAGGAGGAGGGAATGAAGCTTTCTTT. Translated: CASSLGGGNEAFF. V usage is TRBV11-3 and J usage is TRBJ1-1; D gene unclear. This CDR3 has 13 amino acids. Deletions cut 1 base from V and 7 bases from J, with 10 bases between. The germline gives CDR1 SGHNT, CDR2 YENEEA.